This TCR beta chain was documented in a study of patients and donors after allogeneic stem cell transplantation. In germline, CDR1 is DFQATT, CDR2 SNEGSKA (reference sequence). Trimming stripped 6 bases from V and 2 bases from J, with 17 bases between. The CDR3 is made up of 15 amino acids. MiXCR was run by TCRdb on the RT-PCR reads, yielding one entry per CDR3 protein. The repertoire consists of approximately 430,000 distinct CDR3 sequences, with approximately 16% occurring once and the leading ten covering just over 7%. The sequenced sample was blood, either unsorted or a sorted T cell fraction (not recorded which). This receptor was identified in a human donor who was either an allogeneic HSCT recipient or a stem cell or donor lymphocyte infusion donor (not recorded which). It is not recorded whose cells these are; they may come from a transplant donor. This chain connects TRBV20-1 to TRBJ2-1, with D tentatively TRBD2 (5 bases). DNA of the CDR3: TGCAGTGCCCCCTTTAACGGGAACCCCTACAATGAGCAGTTCTTC. Its translation: CSAPFNGNPYNEQFF.